Presented here are 21 T cell receptor beta chains from one specimen sequenced in a study of T-cell memory formation after mild COVID-19. TCRdb redid the calling of the 5' RACE reads with MiXCR, one entry per CDR3 protein. The table includes approximately 290,000 distinct CDR3 sequences, just under 20% detected once. Sequencing was done on a sample of PBMCs or a T cell subset sorted from them (not recorded which). These receptors all come from a young man who had mild COVID-19 (a few samples of this study predate the infection). Cell type and time point are not known.

This chain connects TRBV18 to TRBJ1-1, with D unresolved. Germline CDR1 KGHSH, CDR2 LQKENI. CDR3 length: 16 residues. V gave up 0 bases and J gave up 0 bases, with 11 bases separating them. The CDR3 nucleotides read TGTGCCAGCTCACCACCTACGGGCCGCATGAACACTGAAGCTTTCTTT. It translates to CASSPPTGRMNTEAFF.

The V call is TRBV4-1, the J call TRBJ2-1; maybe TRBD1 (5 bases). Germline loops: CDR1 MGHRA, CDR2 YSYEKL. The CDR3 totals 15 residues. The ends were cut back, 4 bases at V and 4 bases at J, with 14 bases in the middle. The CDR3: CASSRTQDGYNEQFF. The CDR3, as DNA: TGCGCCAGCAGCCGTACACAGGACGGGTACAATGAGCAGTTCTTC.

This clonotype was observed a handful of times. J is TRBJ2-7 and V is TRBV18, with D hard to call. CDR1 and CDR2 (germline): KGHSH, LQKENI. V shed 2 bases and J shed 3 bases, with 11 bases lying between them. This CDR3 has 14 residues. CDR3 amino acids: CASSPSRPGYEQYV. CDR3 bases: TGTGCCAGCTCACCATCCAGGCCGGGCTACGAGCAGTACGTC.

The table lists this clonotype with many counts. The chain couples TRBV7-2 to TRBJ2-1; D unclear. Germline V CDR1 and CDR2: SGHTA, FQGNSA. V was pared by 7 bases and J by 4 bases, with 11 bases between. The length of the CDR3 is 13 residues. Here the CDR3 DNA reads TGTGCCAGCACCGCCGGCCGTTACAATGAGCAGTTCTTC. Its translation: CASTAGRYNEQFF.

This clonotype was counted only a few times. The chain employs TRBV9 and TRBJ1-1; D not certain. Germline CDR1 reads SGDLS; CDR2 reads YYNGEE. V was trimmed by 2 bases and J by 1 base, leaving 12 bases between them. The CDR3 has 15 amino acids. The CDR3: CASSVGGLTNTEAFF. Written as DNA, the CDR3 is TGTGCCAGCAGCGTCGGCGGGCTCACGAACACTGAAGCTTTCTTT.

This clonotype has only a few counts. The rearrangement links TRBV4-2 to TRBJ2-1, with a possible D match to TRBD2 (5 bases). Germline V lookup: CDR1 LGHNA, CDR2 YNFKEQ. This CDR3 region has 15 residues. Trimming removed 5 bases from V and 5 bases from J, with 16 bases in between. The CDR3, as DNA: TGTGCCAGCAGCGCGGTCGGGGTACCCCACAATGAGCAGTTCTTC. It yields the protein CASSAVGVPHNEQFF.

The V call is TRBV20-1, the J call TRBJ2-3; 8 bases align to TRBD2. There are 13 residues in the CDR3. V lost 4 bases to trimming and J lost 4 bases; unmatched junction nucleotides: 4. CDR1 and CDR2 (germline): DFQATT, SNEGSKA (reference sequence). The CDR3 loop reads CSATGGGPDTQYF. The CDR3 nucleotides are TGCAGTGCTACGGGAGGGGGGCCAGATACGCAGTATTTT.

This clonotype was counted only a few times. The V gene is TRBV7-6, the J gene TRBJ2-1; possibly TRBD2 for D (7 bases). CDR1 is SGHVS and CDR2 is FNYEAQ in the germline V gene. The CDR3 covers 17 residues. Trimming removed 2 bases at V and 5 bases at J, with 19 bases between. CDR3 sequence reads: CASSLIPRGGGDNEQFF. CDR3 DNA: TGTGCCAGCAGCTTAATCCCACGGGGCGGGGGCGACAATGAGCAGTTCTTC.

V is TRBV30 and J is TRBJ1-2; 7 positions agree with TRBD1. In germline, CDR1 is GTSNPN, CDR2 SVGIG (reference sequence). With 4 bases clipped from V and 3 bases from J, the junction kept 8 bases outside the gene matches. The CDR3 has 14 residues. The CDR3: CAWTRGGSDYGYTF. CDR3 in DNA: TGTGCCTGGACCAGGGGGGGCTCGGACTATGGCTACACCTTC.

The rearrangement links TRBV4-1 to TRBJ1-1; no clear D. The germline CDR1 and CDR2 sequences are MGHRA and YSYEKL. The CDR3 extends over 14 amino acids. V lost 2 bases to trimming and J lost 3 bases, with 10 bases between them. This CDR3 is CASSQRAADTEAFF. The CDR3 nucleotides are TGCGCCAGCAGCCAACGCGCGGCGGACACTGAAGCTTTCTTT.

This clonotype was picked up many times. This chain uses TRBV12-3 or TRBV12-4 with TRBJ1-3; no definite D call. CDR3 size: 15 residues. V lost 5 bases and J 0 bases, leaving 11 bases between the germline ends. CDR3 sequence: CASSIDGGSGNTIYF. For the CDR3, the DNA is TGTGCCAGCAGTATTGACGGAGGCTCTGGAAACACCATATATTTT.

This rearrangement joins TRBV11-2 to TRBJ2-5, with D perhaps matching TRBD2 (6 bases). V lost 6 bases and J 5 bases, leaving 13 bases between the germline ends. This CDR3 spans 13 amino acids. Looked up from germline, CDR1 is SGHAT and CDR2 is FQNNGV. DNA of the CDR3: TGTGCCAGCAGTATCGGGGGAGTGGAGACCCAGTACTTC. This gives the protein CASSIGGVETQYF.

V usage is TRBV4-3 and J usage is TRBJ1-1, with D maybe TRBD1 (5 bases). V was trimmed by 1 base and J by 4 bases, leaving 13 bases between them. Germline CDR1 is LGHNA and CDR2 is YSLEER. The CDR3 length is 15 residues. CDR3 in DNA: TGCGCCAGCAGCCAAGGGGGCCCGGGGGGCACTGAAGCTTTCTTT. Residues: CASSQGGPGGTEAFF.

This clonotype was seen more than once but under ten times. J is TRBJ1-2 and V is TRBV10-2; 7 bases align to TRBD1. This CDR3 is 12 amino acids long. Trimming removed 6 bases from V and 6 bases from J; junction bases left unmatched: 4. Germline-derived CDR1 and CDR2 are WSHSY and SAAADI. CDR3 region: CASRRQGDGYTF. CDR3 DNA: TGCGCCAGCAGGCGACAGGGAGATGGCTACACCTTC.

This chain links TRBV7-6 with TRBJ2-7; tentatively, D is TRBD1 (6 bases). The length of the CDR3 is 14 residues. The germline V gene has CDR1 SGHVS and CDR2 FNYEAQ. Trimming left V 4 bases short and J 3 bases short, with 13 bases between. The CDR3 nucleotides are TGTGCCAGCAGCTCTGGGTCCAGGGGCTACGAGCAGTACTTC. Its protein product is CASSSGSRGYEQYF.

This clonotype was recorded at least ten times. CDR3 loop: CASSLPSRASGAQFF. The CDR3, as DNA: TGTGCCAGCAGTTTACCCAGTCGCGCTTCAGGTGCGCAGTTCTTC. The genes are TRBV28 and TRBJ2-1, with unresolved D. Trimming pared 2 bases from V and 12 bases from J, leaving 20 bases between. The CDR3 has 15 residues. Germline lookup yields CDR1 MDHEN and CDR2 SYDVKM.

The chain joins TRBV10-3 to TRBJ1-5, with 8 bases identical to TRBD1. CDR1 and CDR2 from the germline V gene are ENHRY and SYGVKD. The CDR3 length is 15 residues. Trimming took 4 bases from V and 2 from J; bases not matched to a gene: 4. The CDR3 is CAISGPGQGNQPQHF. The CDR3 DNA reads as TGTGCCATCAGTGGGCCGGGACAGGGCAATCAGCCCCAGCATTTT.

This clonotype has more than one count but fewer than ten. This chain connects TRBV7-9 to TRBJ2-7; possible D gene TRBD1, 7 bases. The CDR3 runs to 12 residues. Deletions cut 6 bases from V and 7 bases from J, with 13 bases between. The germline gives CDR1 SEHNR, CDR2 FQNEAQ (reference sequence). This CDR3 is CASSRQGGEQYF. CDR3 sequence (DNA): TGTGCCAGCAGTAGACAGGGAGGTGAGCAGTACTTC.

This chain connects TRBV7-9 to TRBJ1-1, with no clear D. The germline CDR1 and CDR2 sequences are SEHNR and FQNEAQ (reference sequence). This CDR3 is built from 15 residues. Trimming shortened V by 1 base and J by 3 bases, and 12 bases separated the two germline ends. The CDR3 DNA follows: TGTGCCAGCAGCTTAGGGTGGGGTATTGACACTGAAGCTTTCTTT. This gives the protein CASSLGWGIDTEAFF.

The chain links TRBV7-2 to TRBJ1-5; 8 positions agree with TRBD1. Germline loops: CDR1 SGHTA, CDR2 FQGNSA. This CDR3 region has 21 residues. Losses at the gene ends were 8 bases for V and 7 bases for J; bases not matched to a gene: 31. DNA for the CDR3: TGTGCCAGCGAGAAGGTGGTCAACGGGGGTCAGGGCAGGGGGCTGAGGCAGCCCCAGCATTTT. Its translation is CASEKVVNGGQGRGLRQPQHF.

This clonotype was counted many times. The chain uses TRBV7-9 and TRBJ1-1, with D hard to call. Germline CDR1 is SEHNR and CDR2 is FQNEAQ (reference sequence). V was trimmed by 8 bases and J by 1 base, leaving 11 bases between them. The CDR3 loop spans 13 amino acids. The CDR3 coding sequence is TGTGCCAGCCGTCAGACGTCGAACACTGAAGCTTTCTTT. Protein sequence: CASRQTSNTEAFF. Looking up the rest from reference TRBV7-9 and TRBJ1-1 gives the full variable domain: DTGVSQNPRHKITKRGQNVTFRCDPISEHNRLYWYRQTLGQGPEFLTYFQNEAQLEKSRLLSDRFSAERPKGSFSTLEIQRTEQGDSAMYLCASRQTSNTEAFFGQGTRLTVV.